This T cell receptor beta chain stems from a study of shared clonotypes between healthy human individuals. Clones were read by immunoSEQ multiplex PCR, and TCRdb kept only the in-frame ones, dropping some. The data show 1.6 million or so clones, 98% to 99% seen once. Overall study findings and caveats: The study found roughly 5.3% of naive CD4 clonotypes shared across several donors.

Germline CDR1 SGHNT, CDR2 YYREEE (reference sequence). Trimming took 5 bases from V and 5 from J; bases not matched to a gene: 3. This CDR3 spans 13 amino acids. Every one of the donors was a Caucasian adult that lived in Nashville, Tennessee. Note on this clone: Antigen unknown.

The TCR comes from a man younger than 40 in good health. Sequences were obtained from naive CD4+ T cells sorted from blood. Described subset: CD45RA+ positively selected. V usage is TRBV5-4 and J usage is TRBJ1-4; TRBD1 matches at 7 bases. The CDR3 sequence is CASSPRGNEKLFF. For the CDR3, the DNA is TGTGCCAGCAGTCCCAGGGGGAATGAAAAACTGTTTTTT.